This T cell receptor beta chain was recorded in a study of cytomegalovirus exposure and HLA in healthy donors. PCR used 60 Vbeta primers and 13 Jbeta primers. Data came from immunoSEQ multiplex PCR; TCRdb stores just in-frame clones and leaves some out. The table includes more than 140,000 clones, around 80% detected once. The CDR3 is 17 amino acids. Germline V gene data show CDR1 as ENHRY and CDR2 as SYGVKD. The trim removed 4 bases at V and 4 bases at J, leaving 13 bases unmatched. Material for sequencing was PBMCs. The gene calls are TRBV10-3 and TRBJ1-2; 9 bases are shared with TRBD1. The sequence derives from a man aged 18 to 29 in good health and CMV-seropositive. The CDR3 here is CAISGSLDPGQGYGYTF. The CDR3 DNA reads TGTGCCATCAGTGGCTCGCTAGATCCGGGACAGGGCTATGGCTACACCTTC.